The 5 T cell receptor beta chains presented below share a single source sample, sequenced in a study of shared clonotypes between healthy human individuals. Only in-frame clones appear in the TCRdb table, and some are missing; sequencing was by immunoSEQ multiplex PCR. The top ten hold 0.36% of the sample, which has 2,500,000 or so clones, over 85% seen once. Sequenced: naive CD4+ T cells from PBMCs. Subset noted: CD45RA+ positively selected. Receptor source: a man younger than 30 in good health. Some clones in this sample may be carry-over from other donors' samples.

This clone has only one observation. The chain couples TRBV7-9 to TRBJ1-6; TRBD1 matches at 7 bases. The CDR3 has 16 residues. Germline V CDR1 and CDR2: SEHNR, FQNEAQ (reference sequence). V lost 5 bases and J lost 9; bases outside the gene matches: 13. The CDR3 coding sequence is TGTGCCAGCAGCCCCCTTCTTCCGACAGGGACTTCACCCCTCCACTTT. Translation gives CASSPLLPTGTSPLHF.

In this sample, this clone turned up once. The chain joins TRBV6-5 to TRBJ2-5; D possibly corresponds to TRBD2 (6 bases). Near its end, the DNA agrees better with TRBJ2-7, so the J call may be wrong. Germline CDR1 and CDR2: MNHEY and SVGAGI. The CDR3 sequence is 14 residues long. This chain's CDR3 is CASSYSTSRTEQYF. CDR3 coding DNA: TGTGCCAGCAGTTACTCGACTAGTCGGACCGAGCAGTACTTC.

This clone was seen a few times. The chain employs TRBV6-1 and TRBJ1-4; 8 bases map to TRBD1. The CDR3 has 18 amino acids. V was clipped by 5 bases and J by 10 bases; unmatched bases: 21. The V gene's germline CDR1 is MNHNS and CDR2 SASEGT. The CDR3 sequence is CASSQERPRTGLLRKLFF. The CDR3 DNA reads TGTGCCAGCAGTCAAGAGCGACCACGGACAGGGTTGCTGCGAAAACTGTTTTTT.

The CDR3 here is CASSQRTDSGNTIYF. CDR3 sequence (DNA): TGCGCCAGCAGCCAAAGGACGGACTCTGGAAACACCATATATTTT. The V gene is TRBV4-1, the J gene TRBJ1-3; D unclear. The ends were cut back, 2 bases at V and 0 bases at J, with 8 bases in the middle. This CDR3 is 15 amino acids long. Germline CDR1 reads MGHRA; CDR2 reads YSYEKL.

The chain carries TRBV9 and TRBJ2-3; 7 nucleotides agree with TRBD1. V gave up 4 bases and J gave up 1 base; unmatched junction bases: 6. The CDR3 length is 15 residues. Germline V gives CDR1 SGDLS, CDR2 YYNGEE. CDR3 sequence reads: CASSTLGQGTDTQYF. CDR3 coding DNA: TGTGCCAGCAGCACCCTAGGACAGGGCACAGATACGCAGTATTTT.